This T cell receptor (beta chain) emerged from a study of regulatory T cells in long-lasting Graves disease. This clonotype was observed at least ten times. With iRepertoire HTBI primers and Arm-PCR of CDR3 regions, TCR beta libraries were built. TCRdb reprocessed the multiplex PCR reads with MiXCR, giving one entry per CDR3 protein. The sample carries around 300,000 distinct CDR3 sequences, approximately 20% recorded once. CDR3 size: 16 residues. The V gene lost 0 bases and the J gene lost 8 bases, with 16 bases spanning the gap. Germline V lookup: CDR1 MNHNY, CDR2 SVGAGI (reference sequence). The time point here: persistent/refractory GD, antithyroid drugs over 5 years with positive TRAb. From PBMCs, RNA was extracted and then used to make the TCR library.

The sample was peripheral blood mononuclear cells (PBMCs), taken when the disease was refractory, from a patient treated with antithyroid drugs. This TCR was sampled from a female donor with Graves disease. The V and J genes are TRBV6-6 and TRBJ1-4, with no clear D. The CDR3 loop reads CASSYSTARQGEKLFF. CDR3 DNA: TGTGCCAGCAGTTACTCGACGGCCCGACAAGGGGAAAAACTGTTTTTT.